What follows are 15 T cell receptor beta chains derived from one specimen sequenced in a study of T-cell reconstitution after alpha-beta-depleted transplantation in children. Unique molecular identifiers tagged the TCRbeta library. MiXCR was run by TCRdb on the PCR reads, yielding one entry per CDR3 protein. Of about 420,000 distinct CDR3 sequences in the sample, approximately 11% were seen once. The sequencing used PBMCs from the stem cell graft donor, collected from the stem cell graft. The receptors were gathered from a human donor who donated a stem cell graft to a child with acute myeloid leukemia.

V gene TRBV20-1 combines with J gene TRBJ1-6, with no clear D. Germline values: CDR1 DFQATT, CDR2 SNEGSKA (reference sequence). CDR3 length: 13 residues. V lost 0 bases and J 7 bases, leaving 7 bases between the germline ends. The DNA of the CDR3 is TGCAGTGCTAGAGATTGGGCGAATTCACCCCTCCACTTT. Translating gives CSARDWANSPLHF.

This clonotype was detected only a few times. DNA for the CDR3: TGCGCCAGCAGCCAAGAGTCCGTCAGACTTGGGGGGGGCTACACCTTC. This encodes CASSQESVRLGGGYTF. The genes are TRBV4-1 and TRBJ1-2; D might be TRBD1 (5 bases). The CDR3 extends over 16 amino acids. CDR1 is MGHRA, CDR2 YSYEKL, per germline. V was clipped by 0 bases and J by 8 bases, with 19 bases between them.

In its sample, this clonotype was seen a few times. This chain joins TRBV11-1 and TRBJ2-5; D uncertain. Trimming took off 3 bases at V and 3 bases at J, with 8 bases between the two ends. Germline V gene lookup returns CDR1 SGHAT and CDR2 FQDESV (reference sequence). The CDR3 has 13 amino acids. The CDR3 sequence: CASSFGYEETQYF. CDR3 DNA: TGTGCCAGCAGCTTCGGATACGAAGAGACCCAGTACTTC.

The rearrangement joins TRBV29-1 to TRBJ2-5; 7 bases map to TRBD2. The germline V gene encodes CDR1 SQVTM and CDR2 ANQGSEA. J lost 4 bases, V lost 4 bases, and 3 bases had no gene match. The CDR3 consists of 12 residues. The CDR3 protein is CSVGGGGETQYF. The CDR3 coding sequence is TGCAGCGTTGGGGGCGGGGGAGAGACCCAGTACTTC.

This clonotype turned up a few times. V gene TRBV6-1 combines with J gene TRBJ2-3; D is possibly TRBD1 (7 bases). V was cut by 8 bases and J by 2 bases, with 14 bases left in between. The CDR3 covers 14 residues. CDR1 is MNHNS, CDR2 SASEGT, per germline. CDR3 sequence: CASGRDSFTDTQYF. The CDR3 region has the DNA TGTGCCAGCGGGCGGGACAGCTTCACAGATACGCAGTATTTT.

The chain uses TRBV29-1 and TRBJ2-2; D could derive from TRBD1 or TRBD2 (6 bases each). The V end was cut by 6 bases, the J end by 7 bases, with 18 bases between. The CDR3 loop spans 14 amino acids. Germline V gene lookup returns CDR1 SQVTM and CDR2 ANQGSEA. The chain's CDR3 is CSVLTFRGGGELFF. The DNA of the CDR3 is TGCAGCGTACTGACCTTCAGGGGAGGCGGGGAGCTGTTTTTT.

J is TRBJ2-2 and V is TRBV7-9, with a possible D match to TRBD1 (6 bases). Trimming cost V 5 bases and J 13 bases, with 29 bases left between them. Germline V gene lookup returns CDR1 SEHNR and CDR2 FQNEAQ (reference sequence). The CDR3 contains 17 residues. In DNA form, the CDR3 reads TGTGCCAGCAGCCAACTGGTCTCGGACAGTCCCAAGGGGAGGCTGTTTTTT. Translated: CASSQLVSDSPKGRLFF.

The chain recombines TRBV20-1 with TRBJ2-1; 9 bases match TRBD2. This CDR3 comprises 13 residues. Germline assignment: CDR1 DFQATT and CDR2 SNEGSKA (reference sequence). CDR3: CSGLAGPLNEQFF. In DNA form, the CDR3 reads TGCAGCGGTCTAGCGGGACCCCTCAATGAGCAGTTCTTC.

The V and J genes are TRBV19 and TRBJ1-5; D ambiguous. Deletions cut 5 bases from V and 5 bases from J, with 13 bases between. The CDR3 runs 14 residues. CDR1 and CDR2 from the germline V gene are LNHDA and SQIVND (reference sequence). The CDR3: CASSSQSGYQPQHF. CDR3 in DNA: TGTGCCAGTAGTTCACAATCGGGCTATCAGCCCCAGCATTTT.

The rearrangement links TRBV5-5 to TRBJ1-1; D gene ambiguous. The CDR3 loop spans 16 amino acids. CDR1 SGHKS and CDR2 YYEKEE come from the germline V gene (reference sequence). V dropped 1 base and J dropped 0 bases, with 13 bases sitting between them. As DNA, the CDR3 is TGTGCCAGCAGCTTGCAGGTCGCTCATCTGAACACTGAAGCTTTCTTT. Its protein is CASSLQVAHLNTEAFF.

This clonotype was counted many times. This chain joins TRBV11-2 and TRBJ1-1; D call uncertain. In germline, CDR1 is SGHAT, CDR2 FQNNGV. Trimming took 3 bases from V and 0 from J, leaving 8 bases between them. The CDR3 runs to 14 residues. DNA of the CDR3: TGTGCCAGCAGCTTTGGACGGCTGAACACTGAAGCTTTCTTT. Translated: CASSFGRLNTEAFF.

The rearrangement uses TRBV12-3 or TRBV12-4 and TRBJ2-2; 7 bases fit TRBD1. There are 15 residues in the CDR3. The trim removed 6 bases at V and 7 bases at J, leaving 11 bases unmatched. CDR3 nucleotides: TGTGCCAGCAGGGGATCAGGGGGAGTAAGCGGGGAGCTGTTTTTT. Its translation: CASRGSGGVSGELFF.

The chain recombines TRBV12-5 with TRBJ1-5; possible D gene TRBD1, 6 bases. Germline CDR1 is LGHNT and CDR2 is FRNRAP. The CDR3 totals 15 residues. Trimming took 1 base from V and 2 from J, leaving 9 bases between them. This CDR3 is CASGLAGAGNQPQHF. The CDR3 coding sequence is TGTGCTAGTGGTTTGGCGGGGGCAGGCAATCAGCCCCAGCATTTT.

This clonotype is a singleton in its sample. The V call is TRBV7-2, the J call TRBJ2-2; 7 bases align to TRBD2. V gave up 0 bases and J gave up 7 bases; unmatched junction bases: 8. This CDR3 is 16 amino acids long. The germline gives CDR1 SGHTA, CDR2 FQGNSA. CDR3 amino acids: CASSLALLSGFGELFF. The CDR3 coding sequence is TGTGCCAGCAGCTTAGCGCTTCTTAGCGGGTTCGGGGAGCTGTTTTTT.

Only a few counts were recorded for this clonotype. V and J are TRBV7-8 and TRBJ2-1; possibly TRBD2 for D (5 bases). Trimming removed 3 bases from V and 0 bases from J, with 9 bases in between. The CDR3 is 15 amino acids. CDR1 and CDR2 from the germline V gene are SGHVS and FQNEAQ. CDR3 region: CASSLTILSYNEQFF. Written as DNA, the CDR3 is TGTGCCAGCAGCTTGACTATCCTCTCCTACAATGAGCAGTTCTTC. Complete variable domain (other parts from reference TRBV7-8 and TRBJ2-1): GAGVSQSPRYKVAKRGQDVALRCDPISGHVSLFWYQQALGQGPEFLTYFQNEAQLDKSGLPSDRFFAERPEGSVSTLKIQRTQQEDSAVYLCASSLTILSYNEQFFGPGTRLTVL.